This T cell receptor beta chain emerged from a study of T cell repertoires in cytomegalovirus infection. This CDR3 is built from 14 residues. The germline CDR1 and CDR2 sequences are DFQATT and SNEGSKA (reference sequence). J was trimmed by 6 bases and V by 3 bases; bases with no gene match: 6. TCRdb reanalysed the reads using MiXCR and keeps one entry per CDR3 protein. Here the sample spans fewer than 300,000 distinct CDR3 sequences, 20% to 30% being singletons. The chain uses TRBV20-1 and TRBJ2-2, with 8 bases lining up with TRBD2. The specimen was PBMCs. This receptor was obtained from a human donor in good health (CMV status not recorded). Some clones in this sample may be carry-over from other donors' samples. The CDR3 region has the DNA TGCAGTGCTAGCGGGAGGGCAAGGGCCGGGGAGCTGTTTTTT. Its protein is CSASGRARAGELFF.